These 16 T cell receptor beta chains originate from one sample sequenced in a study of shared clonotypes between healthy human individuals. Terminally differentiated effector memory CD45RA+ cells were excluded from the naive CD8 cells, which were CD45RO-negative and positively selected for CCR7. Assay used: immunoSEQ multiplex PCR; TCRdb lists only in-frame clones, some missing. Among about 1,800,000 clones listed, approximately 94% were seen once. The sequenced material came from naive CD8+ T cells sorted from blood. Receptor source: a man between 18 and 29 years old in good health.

DNA of the CDR3: TGTGCCAGCAGTCTATCCGGACTGCTTGGCGCAGATACGCAGTATTTT. It is translated as CASSLSGLLGADTQYF. The chain combines TRBV28 with TRBJ2-3; D may be TRBD2 (5 bases). The CDR3 has 16 amino acids. V shed 5 bases and J shed 4 bases, with 19 bases lying between them. Germline CDR1 MDHEN, CDR2 SYDVKM.

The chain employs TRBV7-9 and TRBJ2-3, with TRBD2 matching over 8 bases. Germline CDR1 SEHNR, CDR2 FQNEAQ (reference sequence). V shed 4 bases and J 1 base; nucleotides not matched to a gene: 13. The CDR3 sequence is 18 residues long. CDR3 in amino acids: CASSSPPGGAGGTDTQYF. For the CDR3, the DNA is TGTGCCAGCAGCTCTCCACCGGGGGGAGCGGGGGGCACAGATACGCAGTATTTT.

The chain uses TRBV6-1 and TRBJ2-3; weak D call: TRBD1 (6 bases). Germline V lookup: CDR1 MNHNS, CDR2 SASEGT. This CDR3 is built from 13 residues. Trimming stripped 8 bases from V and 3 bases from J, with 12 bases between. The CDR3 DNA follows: TGTGCCAGCGTGGGGCAGGGGACAGATACGCAGTATTTT. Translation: CASVGQGTDTQYF.

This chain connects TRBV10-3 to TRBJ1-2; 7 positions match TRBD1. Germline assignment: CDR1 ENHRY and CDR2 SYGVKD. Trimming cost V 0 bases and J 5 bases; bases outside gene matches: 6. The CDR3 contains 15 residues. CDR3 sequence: CAISESRDSFYGYTF. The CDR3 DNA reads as TGTGCCATCAGTGAGTCGCGGGACAGCTTTTATGGCTACACCTTC.

CDR3 region: CASSLATMGTPLPEQYF. For the CDR3, the DNA is TGTGCCAGCAGCTTGGCCACTATGGGGACACCCCTGCCGGAGCAGTACTTC. V and J are TRBV5-6 and TRBJ2-7; D might be TRBD1 (6 bases). Trimming pared 0 bases from V and 7 bases from J, leaving 23 bases between. Germline V lookup: CDR1 SGHDT, CDR2 YYEEEE. The CDR3 has 17 residues.

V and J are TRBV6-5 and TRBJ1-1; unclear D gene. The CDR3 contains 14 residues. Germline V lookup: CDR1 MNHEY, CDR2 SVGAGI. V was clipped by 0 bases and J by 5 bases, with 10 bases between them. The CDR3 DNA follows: TGTGCCAGCAGTTACTCCGACTTGGGGACTGAAGCTTTCTTT. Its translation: CASSYSDLGTEAFF.

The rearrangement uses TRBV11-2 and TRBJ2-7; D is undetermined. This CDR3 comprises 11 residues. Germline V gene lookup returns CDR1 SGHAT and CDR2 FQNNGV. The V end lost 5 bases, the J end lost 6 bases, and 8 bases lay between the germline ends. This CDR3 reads CASSHVGEQYF. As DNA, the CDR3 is TGTGCCAGCAGCCACGTGGGCGAGCAGTACTTC. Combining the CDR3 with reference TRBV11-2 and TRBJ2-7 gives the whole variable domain EAGVAQSPRYKIIEKRQSVAFWCNPISGHATLYWYQQILGQGPKLLIQFQNNGVVDDSQLPKDRFSAERLKGVDSTLKIQPAKLEDSAVYLCASSHVGEQYFGPGTRLTVT.

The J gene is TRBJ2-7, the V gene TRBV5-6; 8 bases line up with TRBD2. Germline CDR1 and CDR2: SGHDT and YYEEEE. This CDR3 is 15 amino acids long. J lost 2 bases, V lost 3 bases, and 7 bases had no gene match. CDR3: CASSSRLAGPYEQYF. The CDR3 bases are TGTGCCAGCAGCTCAAGGCTAGCGGGTCCCTACGAGCAGTACTTC.

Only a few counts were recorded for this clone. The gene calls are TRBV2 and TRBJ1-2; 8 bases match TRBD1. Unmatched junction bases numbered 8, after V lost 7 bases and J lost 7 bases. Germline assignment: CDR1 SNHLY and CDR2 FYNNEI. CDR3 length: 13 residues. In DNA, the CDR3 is TGTGCCAGCAAGTTGACAGGGGCGGGTGGCTACACCTTC. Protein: CASKLTGAGGYTF.

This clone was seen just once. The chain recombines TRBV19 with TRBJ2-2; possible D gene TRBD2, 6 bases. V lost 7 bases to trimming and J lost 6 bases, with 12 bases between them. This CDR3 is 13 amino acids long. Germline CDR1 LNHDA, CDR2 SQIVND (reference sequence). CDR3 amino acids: CASTSGLPGELFF. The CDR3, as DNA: TGTGCCAGTACCAGCGGGTTACCCGGGGAGCTGTTTTTT.

The CDR3 loop is CASSLGHQPQHF. For the CDR3, the DNA is TGTGCCAGCAGTTTAGGGCATCAGCCCCAGCATTTT. The chain carries TRBV28 and TRBJ1-5, with D unclear. Trimming took off 2 bases at V and 5 bases at J, with 4 bases between the two ends. CDR3 length: 12 amino acids. The germline V gene encodes CDR1 MDHEN and CDR2 SYDVKM.

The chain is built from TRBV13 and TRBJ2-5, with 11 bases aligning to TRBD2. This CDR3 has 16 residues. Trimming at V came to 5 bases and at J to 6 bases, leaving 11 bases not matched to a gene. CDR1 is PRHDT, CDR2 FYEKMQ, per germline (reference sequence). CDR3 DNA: TGTGCCAGCAGCCCAGGCGGGACTAGCGGTTTGAAGACCCAGTACTTC. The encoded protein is CASSPGGTSGLKTQYF.

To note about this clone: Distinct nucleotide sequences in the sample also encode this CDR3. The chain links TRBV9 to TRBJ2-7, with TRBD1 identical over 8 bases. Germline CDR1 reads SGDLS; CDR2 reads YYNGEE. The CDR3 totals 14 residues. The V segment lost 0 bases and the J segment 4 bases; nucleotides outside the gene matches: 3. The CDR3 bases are TGTGCCAGCAGCGTAGGGCAGGGGGCTTACGAGCAGTACTTC. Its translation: CASSVGQGAYEQYF. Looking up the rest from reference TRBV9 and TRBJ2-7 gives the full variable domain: DSGVTQTPKHLITATGQRVTLRCSPRSGDLSVYWYQQSLDQGLQFLIQYYNGEERAKGNILERFSAQQFPDLHSELNLSSLELGDSALYFCASSVGQGAYEQYFGPGTRLTVT.

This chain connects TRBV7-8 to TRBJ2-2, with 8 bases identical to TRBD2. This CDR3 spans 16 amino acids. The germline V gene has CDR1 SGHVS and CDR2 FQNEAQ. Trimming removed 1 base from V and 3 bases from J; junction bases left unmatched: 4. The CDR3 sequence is CASSLDTSGDTGELFF. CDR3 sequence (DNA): TGTGCCAGCAGCTTAGATACTAGCGGAGACACCGGGGAGCTGTTTTTT.

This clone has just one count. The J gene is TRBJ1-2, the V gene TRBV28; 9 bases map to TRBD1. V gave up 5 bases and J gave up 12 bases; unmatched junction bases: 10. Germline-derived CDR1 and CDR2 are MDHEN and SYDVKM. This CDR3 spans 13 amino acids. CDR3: CASSTGGLADDTF. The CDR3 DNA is TGTGCCAGCAGTACAGGGGGCCTGGCTGACGACACCTTC.

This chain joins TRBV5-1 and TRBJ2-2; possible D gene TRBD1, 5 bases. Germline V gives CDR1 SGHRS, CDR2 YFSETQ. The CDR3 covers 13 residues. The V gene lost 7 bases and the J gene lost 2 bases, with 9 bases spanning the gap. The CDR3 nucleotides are TGCGCCAGCGGCAGGGAAAACACCGGGGAGCTGTTTTTT. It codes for CASGRENTGELFF.